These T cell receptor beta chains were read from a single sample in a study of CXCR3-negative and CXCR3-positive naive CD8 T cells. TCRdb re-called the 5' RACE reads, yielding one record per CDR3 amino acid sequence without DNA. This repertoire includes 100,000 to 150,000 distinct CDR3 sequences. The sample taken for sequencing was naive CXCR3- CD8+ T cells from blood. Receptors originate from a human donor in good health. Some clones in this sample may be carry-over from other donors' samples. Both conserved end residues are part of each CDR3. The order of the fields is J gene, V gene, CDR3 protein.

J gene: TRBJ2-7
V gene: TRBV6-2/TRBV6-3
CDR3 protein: CASSYGPATYEQYF

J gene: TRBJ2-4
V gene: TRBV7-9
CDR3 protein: CASSLTLAKNIQYF

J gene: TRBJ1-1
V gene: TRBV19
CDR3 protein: CASSMGVRGTEAFF

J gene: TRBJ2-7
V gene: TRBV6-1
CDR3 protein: CASRWGYEQYF

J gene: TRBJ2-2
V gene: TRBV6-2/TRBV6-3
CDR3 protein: CASRPRQGNTGELFF

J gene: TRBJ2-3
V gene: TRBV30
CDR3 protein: CAWRVGGADTQYF

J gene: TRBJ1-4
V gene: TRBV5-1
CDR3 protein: CASSLGTGTNEKLFF

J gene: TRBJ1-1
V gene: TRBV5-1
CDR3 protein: CASSLGGMNTEAFF

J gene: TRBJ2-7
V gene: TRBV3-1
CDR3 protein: CASSPLKSGRGHEQYF

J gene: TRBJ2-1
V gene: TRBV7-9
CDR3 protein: CASSFMIPATNHEQFF

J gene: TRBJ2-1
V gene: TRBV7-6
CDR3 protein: CASSLYPASNEQFF

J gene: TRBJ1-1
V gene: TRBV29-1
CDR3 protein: CSVVTGILGTEAFF

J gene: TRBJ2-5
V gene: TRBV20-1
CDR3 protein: CSALRLEGIVEETQYF

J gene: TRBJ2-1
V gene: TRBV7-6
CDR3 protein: CASSRVPGGVDDEQFF

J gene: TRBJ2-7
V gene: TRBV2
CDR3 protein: CASSASRGSYEQYF

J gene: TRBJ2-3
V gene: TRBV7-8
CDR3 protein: CASSFRSNPQGGGGLSTDTQYF

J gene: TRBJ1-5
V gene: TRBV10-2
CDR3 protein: CASSEGQGYQPQHF

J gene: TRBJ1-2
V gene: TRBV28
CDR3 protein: CASSLYRGRGYTF

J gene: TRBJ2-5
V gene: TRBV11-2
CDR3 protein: CASSLDPASQETQYF

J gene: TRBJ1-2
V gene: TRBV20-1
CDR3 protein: CSARDLENSYGYTF

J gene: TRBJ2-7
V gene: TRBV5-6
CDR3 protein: CASSLGSGYEQYF

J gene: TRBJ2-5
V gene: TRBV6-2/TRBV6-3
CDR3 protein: CASSSPWTGTYQETQYF

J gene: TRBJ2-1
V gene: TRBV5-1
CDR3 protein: CASSPSPGPSYNEQFF

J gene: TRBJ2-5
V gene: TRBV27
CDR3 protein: CASSLVRGGETQYF

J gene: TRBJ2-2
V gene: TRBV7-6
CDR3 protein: CASSLQGQGAITGELFF

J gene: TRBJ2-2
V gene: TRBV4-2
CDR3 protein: CASSQEPGLVRDTGELFF

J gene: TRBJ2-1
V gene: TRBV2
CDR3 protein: CASGTGIYNEQFF

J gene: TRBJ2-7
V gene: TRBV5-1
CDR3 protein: CASSGTGYSYEQYF

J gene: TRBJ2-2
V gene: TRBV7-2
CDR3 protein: CASSGGGRELFF

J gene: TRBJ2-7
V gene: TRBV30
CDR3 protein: CAWSVGQGYEQYF

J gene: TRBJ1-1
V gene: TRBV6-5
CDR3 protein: CASSPGQPIEAFF

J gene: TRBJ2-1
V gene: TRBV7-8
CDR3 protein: CASSLDPGPYNEQFF

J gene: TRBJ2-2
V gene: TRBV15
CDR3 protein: CATSRDPGVSGELFF

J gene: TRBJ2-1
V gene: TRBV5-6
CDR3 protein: CASSLGEEQFF

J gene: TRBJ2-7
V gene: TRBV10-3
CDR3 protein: CAISEGTGPGEQYF

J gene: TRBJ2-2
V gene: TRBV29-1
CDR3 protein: CSVVGTSANTGELFF

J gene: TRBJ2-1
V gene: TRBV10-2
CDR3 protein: CASSESGSSYNEQFF

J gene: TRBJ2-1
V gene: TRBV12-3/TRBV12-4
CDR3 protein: CASSPLHGSSSYNEQFF

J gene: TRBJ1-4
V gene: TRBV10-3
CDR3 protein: CAISEESRGPNEKLFF

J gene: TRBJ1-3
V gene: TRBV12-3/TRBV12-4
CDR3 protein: CASSHSGGLQGNTIYF

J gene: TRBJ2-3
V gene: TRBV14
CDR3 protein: CASSHWTGETDTQYF

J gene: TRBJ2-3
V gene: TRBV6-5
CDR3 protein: CASSPRSLAGGPGDTQYF

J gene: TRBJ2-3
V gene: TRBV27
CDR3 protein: CASSLSFRSTDTQYF

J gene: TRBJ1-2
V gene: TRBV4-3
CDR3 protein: CASSQDVLSGLGTYGYTF

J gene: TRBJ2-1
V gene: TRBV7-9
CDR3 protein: CASSLLREWDNEQFF